Reported below is one T cell receptor beta chain. Its antigen is currently unknown. Germline CDR1 reads SNHLY; CDR2 reads FYNNEI. Trimming stripped 8 bases from V and 2 bases from J, with 16 bases between. This CDR3 is 15 amino acids long. Time point of the sample: blood 4 weeks post-SBRT, at nephrectomy. Treatment specified: 15 Gy SBRT to primary tumor, nephrectomy 4 weeks later. After SBRT, blood was collected at 2 and 4 weeks, plus baseline. These data come from a study of radiation and T cells in renal cell carcinoma. General study results and limits: From baseline, blood top tumor clonotypes peaked at 2 weeks post-radiation. Baseline intratumoral clonotype presence is unknown without pretreatment biopsies.

Profiling relied on immunoSEQ multiplex PCR, and the TCRdb table lists in-frame clones only, not all of them. Of 150,000 to 200,000 clones in the sample, about nine tenths were seen once. The gene calls are TRBV2 and TRBJ1-5, with a weak D call TRBD1 (5 bases). The origin of this receptor is a woman aged 45-60 years with renal cell carcinoma. The sample in question was blood, obtained from a patient whose treatment included radiotherapy and nephrectomy. The CDR3 DNA reads TGTGCCAGCTCCAAGAGTGGAGGGGGCAATCAGCCCCAGCATTTT. Protein product: CASSKSGGGNQPQHF.